The 27 T cell receptor beta chains below were found in one sample sequenced in a study of T-cell reconstitution after alpha-beta-depleted transplantation in children. The library targeted TCRbeta and was prepared with unique molecular identifiers. Each CDR3 protein gets one entry after TCRdb re-called the PCR reads with MiXCR. This table has about 900,000 distinct CDR3 sequences, 25% to 35% appearing once. Source: PBMCs, mostly from graft donor cells, taken 360 days after TCRalphabeta/CD19-depleted stem cell transplant. Every receptor here comes from a boy under two years old who had a stem cell transplant for SCID, so the T cells may come from the graft donor.

This clonotype has only a few counts. The genes are TRBV29-1 and TRBJ2-3, with TRBD2 identical over 7 bases. The CDR3 loop spans 13 amino acids. From germline, CDR1 is SQVTM and CDR2 ANQGSEA. Losses at the gene ends were 3 bases for V and 4 bases for J; bases not matched to a gene: 4. The CDR3 nucleotides are TGCAGCGTTGACGGACTAGACCCAGATACGCAGTATTTT. It translates to CSVDGLDPDTQYF.

This clonotype occurred many times. This chain connects TRBV6-6 to TRBJ2-2, with D uncertain. The CDR3 is made up of 13 amino acids. Trimming cost V 0 bases and J 4 bases, with 3 bases left between them. Germline V gives CDR1 MNHNY, CDR2 SVGAGI (reference sequence). CDR3 nucleotides: TGTGCCAGCAGTTACTCGGGCACCGGGGAGCTGTTTTTT. This sequence encodes CASSYSGTGELFF.

The chain joins TRBV7-2 to TRBJ2-1, with 8 bases that match TRBD1. J lost 5 bases, V lost 1 base, and 1 base had no gene match. This CDR3 spans 14 amino acids. CDR1 and CDR2 (germline): SGHTA, FQGNSA. The CDR3 loop is CASSLDRGNNEQFF. CDR3 in DNA: TGTGCCAGCAGCTTAGACAGGGGGAACAATGAGCAGTTCTTC.

This clonotype was counted ten times or more. V is TRBV5-5 and J is TRBJ2-1; 7 bases are shared with TRBD1. V shed 0 bases and J 0 bases; nucleotides not matched to a gene: 3. This CDR3 is 16 amino acids long. Germline loops: CDR1 SGHKS, CDR2 YYEKEE (reference sequence). CDR3 amino acids: CASSLAPGGSYNEQFF. DNA for the CDR3: TGTGCCAGCAGCTTGGCCCCAGGGGGCTCCTACAATGAGCAGTTCTTC.

The genes are TRBV12-3 or TRBV12-4 and TRBJ2-7; TRBD2 agrees at 7 bases. The V gene end was trimmed by 0 bases and the J gene end by 3 bases; junction bases not matched to a gene: 8. This CDR3 has 16 residues. The CDR3 nucleotides read TGTGCCAGCAGTTTAGCCCCCAGCGGGGTGGGCTACGAGCAGTACTTC. This gives the protein CASSLAPSGVGYEQYF.

The rearrangement uses TRBV29-1 and TRBJ2-7; perhaps TRBD2 as D (5 bases). The CDR3 spans 12 residues. The V gene's germline CDR1 is SQVTM and CDR2 ANQGSEA. The V gene lost 8 bases and the J gene lost 1 base, with 12 bases spanning the gap. The CDR3 nucleotides read TGCAGCTTTGGGAGTACTTCCTACGAGCAGTACTTC. It codes for CSFGSTSYEQYF.

This clonotype was counted a few times. The chain is built from TRBV7-2 and TRBJ2-3; no firm D call. Per germline, CDR1 SGHTA and CDR2 FQGNSA. The CDR3 consists of 15 residues. Trimming cost V 0 bases and J 3 bases, with 10 bases left between them. DNA for the CDR3: TGTGCCAGCAGCTTAGCACCCTCCTGGACAGATACGCAGTATTTT. It is translated as CASSLAPSWTDTQYF.

This clonotype turned up a few times. V usage is TRBV20-1 and J usage is TRBJ2-7; 12 bases align to TRBD2. CDR3 size: 15 residues. After removal of 0 bases from V and 4 bases from J, the junction contained 4 bases not matched to a gene. In germline, CDR1 is DFQATT, CDR2 SNEGSKA (reference sequence). CDR3 sequence: CSARDLTSGGYEQYF. For the CDR3, the DNA is TGCAGTGCTAGAGATCTTACTAGCGGGGGGTACGAGCAGTACTTC.

The table lists this clonotype with a few counts. The chain is built from TRBV28 and TRBJ2-5; 10 nucleotides agree with TRBD2. The junction had 5 bases not matched to a gene; V was cut back by 2 bases and J by 5 bases. CDR1 is MDHEN and CDR2 is SYDVKM in the germline V gene. CDR3 size: 15 residues. The DNA of the CDR3 is TGTGCCAGCAGTTTAAAGCGGGGGGGCCCGGAGACCCAGTACTTC. Translating gives CASSLKRGGPETQYF. Combining the CDR3 with reference TRBV28 and TRBJ2-5 gives the whole variable domain DVKVTQSSRYLVKRTGEKVFLECVQDMDHENMFWYRQDPGLGLRLIYFSYDVKMKEKGDIPEGYSVSREKKERFSLILESASTNQTSMYLCASSLKRGGPETQYFGPGTRLLVL.

The V gene is TRBV5-5, the J gene TRBJ2-5, with 10 bases identical to TRBD2. The CDR3 runs to 16 residues. Germline-derived CDR1 and CDR2 are SGHKS and YYEKEE (reference sequence). The ends lost 3 bases at V and 3 bases at J; junction bases unmatched: 8. CDR3 DNA sequence: TGTGCCAGCAGCTCACCGGGACTAGCGTCAAAAGAGACCCAGTACTTC. This codes for CASSSPGLASKETQYF.

This clonotype was detected ten times or more. V is TRBV15 and J is TRBJ1-5; weak D call: TRBD1 (5 bases). The V end lost 0 bases, the J end lost 4 bases, and 7 bases lay between the germline ends. CDR1 and CDR2 from the germline V gene are LNHNV and YYDKDF (reference sequence). This CDR3 is built from 14 residues. CDR3 DNA sequence: TGTGCCACCAGCAGAGATGGGGGGAATCAGCCCCAGCATTTT. This sequence encodes CATSRDGGNQPQHF.

This clonotype appeared a few times. This sequence joins TRBV6-1 and TRBJ2-1; maybe TRBD2 (5 bases). The CDR3 totals 13 residues. The V end lost 3 bases, the J end lost 4 bases, and 7 bases lay between the germline ends. Germline-derived CDR1 and CDR2 are MNHNS and SASEGT. The CDR3 here is CASSDRGYNEQFF. The DNA for the CDR3 is TGTGCCAGCAGTGATCGGGGATACAATGAGCAGTTCTTC.

This clonotype has ten or more counts. V gene TRBV27 combines with J gene TRBJ2-1; 8 bases map to TRBD2. The CDR3 runs to 14 residues. Germline V gives CDR1 MNHEY, CDR2 SMNVEV (reference sequence). J was trimmed by 7 bases and V by 6 bases; bases with no gene match: 8. The CDR3 is CASSLRGGRNEQFF. The CDR3 DNA reads TGTGCCAGCAGCTTACGGGGGGGCCGTAATGAGCAGTTCTTC.

This clonotype was seen a few times. This chain joins TRBV29-1 and TRBJ1-2; D not resolved. Trimming took off 4 bases at V and 7 bases at J, with 10 bases between the two ends. The CDR3 contains 11 residues. CDR1 and CDR2 from the germline V gene are SQVTM and ANQGSEA. The CDR3 protein is CSVAGNSGYTF. In DNA, the CDR3 is TGCAGCGTTGCTGGCAATAGTGGCTACACCTTC.

The V call is TRBV9, the J call TRBJ2-5, with D uncertain. Trimming took 0 bases from V and 7 from J, leaving 10 bases between them. Germline V gene lookup returns CDR1 SGDLS and CDR2 YYNGEE. This CDR3 has 13 residues. The DNA of the CDR3 is TGTGCCAGCAGCGTAGTTGCGGAAGGGACCCAGTACTTC. Translation: CASSVVAEGTQYF.

In this sample, this clonotype turned up a few times. The rearrangement links TRBV4-1 to TRBJ2-6; no clear D. Per the germline V gene, CDR1 is MGHRA and CDR2 is YSYEKL. V was trimmed by 4 bases and J by 2 bases, leaving 12 bases between them. This CDR3 has 16 residues. CDR3 bases: TGCGCCAGCAGCCCCGAAGGGTCCCCTGGGGCCAACGTCCTGACTTTC. Amino acid sequence: CASSPEGSPGANVLTF.

This clonotype was seen a few times. The V and J genes are TRBV4-1 and TRBJ1-2; D remains unclear. The CDR3 is made up of 15 amino acids. The germline V and J ends were trimmed by 0 bases and 4 bases, with 12 bases remaining between them. Germline V gives CDR1 MGHRA, CDR2 YSYEKL. The CDR3 sequence is CASSQENRAVYGYTF. DNA for the CDR3: TGCGCCAGCAGCCAAGAAAACCGAGCCGTCTATGGCTACACCTTC.

The chain recombines TRBV19 with TRBJ2-2; perhaps TRBD1 as D (5 bases). The CDR3 sequence is 15 residues long. V was trimmed by 1 base and J by 3 bases, leaving 9 bases between them. The germline gives CDR1 LNHDA, CDR2 SQIVND (reference sequence). CDR3 loop: CASSIGGVDTGELFF. The CDR3 DNA sequence: TGTGCCAGTAGTATAGGGGGCGTGGACACCGGGGAGCTGTTTTTT. Using reference TRBV19 and TRBJ2-2 for the parts outside the CDR3, the full variable domain is DGGITQSPKYLFRKEGQNVTLSCEQNLNHDAMYWYRQDPGQGLRLIYYSQIVNDFQKGDIAEGYSVSREKKESFPLTVTSAQKNPTAFYLCASSIGGVDTGELFFGEGSRLTVL.

This chain links TRBV11-1 with TRBJ2-6; 8 bases map to TRBD1. The length of the CDR3 is 18 residues. V gave up 3 bases and J gave up 4 bases; unmatched junction bases: 11. Germline loops: CDR1 SGHAT, CDR2 FQDESV (reference sequence). The CDR3 DNA reads TGTGCCAGCAGCTTCGACAGGGGAGCTTTGTCCGGGGCCAACGTCCTGACTTTC. This gives the protein CASSFDRGALSGANVLTF.

This chain connects TRBV6-2 or TRBV6-3 to TRBJ2-1, with 11 bases lining up with TRBD2. From germline, CDR1 is MNHEY and CDR2 SVGEGT. The J segment lost 9 bases and the V segment lost 3 bases, leaving 10 bases of the junction unmatched. There are 16 residues in the CDR3. CDR3 nucleotides: TGTGCCAGCAGTTATCCGACTAGCGGGGCTTTAGGTGAGCAGTTCTTC. Encoded protein: CASSYPTSGALGEQFF.

The chain combines TRBV11-2 with TRBJ2-1; D might be TRBD1 or TRBD2, each matching 6 bases. The CDR3 totals 15 residues. The V gene's germline CDR1 is SGHAT and CDR2 FQNNGV. Between the trimmed V and J ends, which lost 5 bases and 6 bases, there was a span of 17 bases. This CDR3 reads CASSEPPGARNEQFF. CDR3 bases: TGTGCCAGCAGCGAGCCTCCGGGGGCCCGCAATGAGCAGTTCTTC. Full variable domain (rest looked up from reference TRBV11-2 and TRBJ2-1): EAGVAQSPRYKIIEKRQSVAFWCNPISGHATLYWYQQILGQGPKLLIQFQNNGVVDDSQLPKDRFSAERLKGVDSTLKIQPAKLEDSAVYLCASSEPPGARNEQFFGPGTRLTVL.

This clonotype was detected only a few times. V is TRBV3-1 and J is TRBJ1-1; a possible D gene is TRBD1 (6 bases). The CDR3 is made up of 17 amino acids. The V gene's germline CDR1 is LGHDT and CDR2 YNNKEL (reference sequence). Between the trimmed V and J ends, which lost 5 bases and 5 bases, there was a span of 24 bases. The CDR3 is CASSYFAGGRERTEAFF. The CDR3 nucleotides read TGTGCCAGCAGCTATTTTGCTGGGGGGCGTGAGAGGACTGAAGCTTTCTTT.

J is TRBJ2-2 and V is TRBV2; TRBD1 is a possible D gene (5 bases). Per germline, CDR1 SNHLY and CDR2 FYNNEI. This CDR3 has 15 amino acids. Trimming took off 2 bases at V and 6 bases at J, with 13 bases between the two ends. In DNA form, the CDR3 reads TGTGCCAGCAGTGAAAGGGCGACAGCGCCCGGGGAGCTGTTTTTT. Translation: CASSERATAPGELFF. The complete variable domain, with remaining parts taken from reference TRBV2 and TRBJ2-2, reads EPEVTQTPSHQVTQMGQEVILRCVPISNHLYFYWYRQILGQKVEFLVSFYNNEISEKSEIFDDQFSVERPDGSNFTLKIRSTKLEDSAMYFCASSERATAPGELFFGEGSRLTVL.

This clonotype appeared once. The chain recombines TRBV11-2 with TRBJ2-4, with 8 bases identical to TRBD1. After removal of 1 base from V and 13 bases from J, the junction contained 3 bases not matched to a gene. CDR1 and CDR2 from the germline V gene are SGHAT and FQNNGV. This CDR3 is built from 12 residues. The CDR3 nucleotides are TGTGCCAGCAGCTTAGGAACAGGGGGGCAGTACTTC. Translated, it gives CASSLGTGGQYF.

The chain joins TRBV20-1 to TRBJ2-1, with no clear D. Germline V gives CDR1 DFQATT, CDR2 SNEGSKA (reference sequence). The CDR3 is made up of 13 amino acids. The V end was cut by 3 bases, the J end by 8 bases, with 14 bases between. CDR3 in amino acids: CSASPLGLHEQFF. CDR3 nucleotides: TGCAGTGCTAGTCCTTTGGGTTTGCATGAGCAGTTCTTC.

This clonotype showed up many times. This chain connects TRBV6-6 to TRBJ2-5, with TRBD1 matching over 7 bases. CDR1 MNHNY and CDR2 SVGAGI come from the germline V gene (reference sequence). This CDR3 spans 13 amino acids. J was trimmed by 4 bases and V by 2 bases; bases with no gene match: 1. This chain's CDR3 is CASSYRGRETQYF. The CDR3 region has the DNA TGTGCCAGCAGTTACAGGGGGCGAGAGACCCAGTACTTC.

This clonotype was counted only a few times. This rearrangement joins TRBV5-1 to TRBJ2-1, with 12 positions matching TRBD2. Germline lookup yields CDR1 SGHRS and CDR2 YFSETQ. V dropped 3 bases and J dropped 6; count of bases not matched to a gene: 4. The CDR3 is 15 amino acids. The CDR3, as DNA: TGCGCCAGCAGCTGGGGACTAGCGGGCCGCAATGAGCAGTTCTTC. Its protein is CASSWGLAGRNEQFF. Full variable domain (outside the CDR3, taken from reference TRBV5-1 and TRBJ2-1): KAGVTQTPRYLIKTRGQQVTLSCSPISGHRSVSWYQQTPGQGLQFLFEYFSETQRNKGNFPGRFSGRQFSNSRSEMNVSTLELGDSALYLCASSWGLAGRNEQFFGPGTRLTVL.